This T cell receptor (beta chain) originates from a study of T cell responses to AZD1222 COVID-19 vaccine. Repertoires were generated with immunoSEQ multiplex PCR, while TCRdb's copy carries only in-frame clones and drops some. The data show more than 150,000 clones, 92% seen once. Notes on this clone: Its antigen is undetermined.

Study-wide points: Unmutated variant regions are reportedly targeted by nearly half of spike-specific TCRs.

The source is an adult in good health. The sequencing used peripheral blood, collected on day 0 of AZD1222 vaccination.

CDR3 sequence (DNA): TGTGCCAGTAGGGAGGGTTGGAGCAATCAGCCCCAGCATTTT. It translates to CASREGWSNQPQHF. The chain uses TRBV19 and TRBJ1-5; D not resolved. Germline CDR1 is LNHDA and CDR2 is SQIVND (reference sequence). The CDR3 loop spans 14 amino acids. Trimming left V 6 bases short and J 1 base short, with 10 bases between.